The 25 T cell receptor beta chains below were found in one sample sequenced in a study of cytomegalovirus exposure and HLA in healthy donors. Here immunoSEQ multiplex PCR was the method, and the copy in TCRdb shows in-frame clones only, minus some. The data show 130,000 to 150,000 clones, about 91% seen once. The sequencing sample was made of PBMCs. These receptors all come from a woman under 30 in good health and CMV-seropositive.

V usage is TRBV5-5 and J usage is TRBJ2-3; 7 nucleotides agree with TRBD2. CDR3 length: 16 amino acids. Looked up from germline, CDR1 is SGHKS and CDR2 is YYEKEE (reference sequence). With V trimmed by 4 bases and J by 5 bases, 13 bases remained unmatched. This CDR3 is CASSRELAKGGDTQYF. As DNA, the CDR3 is TGTGCCAGCAGCCGCGAACTAGCGAAGGGAGGAGATACGCAGTATTTT.

The chain recombines TRBV10-3 with TRBJ1-2; possible D gene TRBD1, 5 bases. Trimming cost V 11 bases and J 4 bases, with 20 bases left between them. CDR3 length: 14 amino acids. CDR1 ENHRY and CDR2 SYGVKD come from the germline V gene. CDR3 DNA: TGTGCCTCCCTTGGGGCGGGGACGACCTATGGCTACACCTTC. It is translated as CASLGAGTTYGYTF.

The rearrangement joins TRBV18 to TRBJ2-7; D is undetermined. The ends were cut back, 6 bases at V and 0 bases at J, with 12 bases in the middle. CDR1 and CDR2 from the germline V gene are KGHSH and LQKENI. CDR3 length: 14 residues. The CDR3 DNA sequence: TGTGCCAGCTCCTTGCGAGGAAACTCCTACGAGCAGTACTTC. It translates to CASSLRGNSYEQYF.

V usage is TRBV7-3 and J usage is TRBJ1-4; tentative D call: TRBD1 (6 bases). The CDR3 covers 13 residues. With 2 bases removed from V and 11 bases from J, the gap between germline ends came to 12 bases. The V gene's germline CDR1 is SGHTA and CDR2 FQGTGA. CDR3 bases: TGTGCCAGCAGCTTATTTGCAGGGGAGAAACTGTTTTTT. Translating it yields CASSLFAGEKLFF.

This clone was seen only once. This sequence joins TRBV5-1 and TRBJ2-3, with TRBD1 as a possible D gene (6 bases). The CDR3 is 16 residues long. Per germline, CDR1 SGHRS and CDR2 YFSETQ. The V and J ends lost 2 bases and 4 bases respectively, with 17 bases between them. The CDR3 is CASSLDQGREADTQYF. CDR3 DNA: TGCGCCAGCAGCTTAGACCAGGGGAGAGAGGCAGATACGCAGTATTTT.

The chain is built from TRBV19 and TRBJ2-5; D might be TRBD1 (5 bases). The CDR3 is made up of 14 amino acids. Germline assignment: CDR1 LNHDA and CDR2 SQIVND (reference sequence). Trimming removed 3 bases from V and 5 bases from J, with 13 bases in between. CDR3 protein: CASSIRATMETQYF. The DNA of the CDR3 is TGTGCCAGTAGTATCAGGGCCACGATGGAGACCCAGTACTTC.

This clone was seen a handful of times. The chain couples TRBV4-1 to TRBJ1-5; 9 bases map to TRBD1. Per the germline V gene, CDR1 is MGHRA and CDR2 is YSYEKL. J gave up 6 bases and V 4 bases, and 7 bases lay outside the gene matches. There are 15 residues in the CDR3. The chain's CDR3 is CASSLGQGSVQPQHF. The DNA of the CDR3 is TGCGCCAGCAGCCTAGGACAGGGGTCCGTTCAGCCCCAGCATTTT.

The CDR3, as DNA: TGTGCCAGCAGTTTATTCTTGGTGTCGGGGTCCTACCCCTCCTACAATGAGCAGTTCTTC. Translating gives CASSLFLVSGSYPSYNEQFF. The J gene is TRBJ2-1, the V gene TRBV28; weak D call: TRBD2 (5 bases). This CDR3 has 20 amino acids. The V gene's germline CDR1 is MDHEN and CDR2 SYDVKM. V was cut by 1 base and J by 0 bases, with 22 bases left in between.

Here the CDR3 reads CASSSDRGIYEQYF. Here the CDR3 DNA reads TGTGCCAGCAGCTCGGACAGGGGGATCTACGAGCAGTACTTC. This chain links TRBV7-9 with TRBJ2-7; the match to TRBD1 covers 10 bases. Germline V gene lookup returns CDR1 SEHNR and CDR2 FQNEAQ (reference sequence). The CDR3 loop spans 14 amino acids. V shed 4 bases and J 3 bases; nucleotides not matched to a gene: 3.

V usage is TRBV12-5 and J usage is TRBJ2-7, with TRBD1 matching over 9 bases. The germline CDR1 and CDR2 sequences are LGHNT and FRNRAP. Trimming cost V 0 bases and J 2 bases; bases outside gene matches: 8. The length of the CDR3 is 17 residues. The CDR3 reads CASGLVLGQGVAYEQYF. The CDR3 DNA reads TGTGCTAGTGGTTTGGTCCTGGGACAGGGAGTTGCCTACGAGCAGTACTTC.

The CDR3 coding sequence is TGTGCCAGCAGTGTTATCCGGCGGACCTACGAGCAGTACTTC. This codes for CASSVIRRTYEQYF. This sequence joins TRBV2 and TRBJ2-7, with no clear D. This CDR3 has 14 residues. V gave up 4 bases and J gave up 2 bases, with 12 bases separating them. Germline lookup yields CDR1 SNHLY and CDR2 FYNNEI.

Only a few counts were recorded for this clone. CDR3 region: CASSLGGEGPGSPLHF. In DNA, the CDR3 is TGCGCCAGCAGCTTGGGAGGGGAGGGACCTGGATCACCCCTCCACTTT. J is TRBJ1-6 and V is TRBV5-1; maybe TRBD1 (5 bases). This CDR3 is 16 amino acids long. Looked up from germline, CDR1 is SGHRS and CDR2 is YFSETQ. Trimming cost V 0 bases and J 10 bases, with 17 bases left between them.

This clone occurred a few times. This chain connects TRBV11-2 to TRBJ1-6; a weak D match, TRBD1 (5 bases). The CDR3 length is 15 residues. Trimming stripped 5 bases from V and 10 bases from J, with 18 bases between. Germline assignment: CDR1 SGHAT and CDR2 FQNNGV. The CDR3: CASSRTGTKRSPLHF. DNA for the CDR3: TGTGCCAGCAGCCGGACCGGGACTAAGCGGTCACCCCTCCACTTT.

This sequence joins TRBV7-8 and TRBJ1-1; D is unclear. CDR3 length equals 12 residues. The germline CDR1 and CDR2 sequences are SGHVS and FQNEAQ. V lost 5 bases and J 8 bases, leaving 12 bases between the germline ends. The CDR3 region is CASSKGPGEAFF. In DNA form, the CDR3 reads TGTGCCAGCAGCAAGGGTCCGGGGGAAGCTTTCTTT.

The gene calls are TRBV5-1 and TRBJ1-4, with 7 bases matching TRBD1. CDR1 and CDR2 from the germline V gene are SGHRS and YFSETQ. The CDR3 length is 19 residues. Germline trimming cut 0 bases from V and 0 bases from J; bases unmatched to any gene: 11. In nucleotides, the CDR3 is TGCGCCAGCAGCTTGGTCGGGACAGATTTCTTTGCAACTAATGAAAAACTGTTTTTT. Amino acid sequence: CASSLVGTDFFATNEKLFF. Full variable domain (rest looked up from reference TRBV5-1 and TRBJ1-4): KAGVTQTPRYLIKTRGQQVTLSCSPISGHRSVSWYQQTPGQGLQFLFEYFSETQRNKGNFPGRFSGRQFSNSRSEMNVSTLELGDSALYLCASSLVGTDFFATNEKLFFGSGTQLSVL.

CDR3 in DNA: TGTGCCAGCAGCCGGGGGGGGACAGGGGAACTGAAAGAGACCCAGTACTTC. This translates into CASSRGGTGELKETQYF. The V call is TRBV21-1, the J call TRBJ2-5; the D call in the table, TRBD1, was not verified against the DNA. TRBV21-1 is deemed a pseudogene. The CDR3 is made up of 17 amino acids.

The chain joins TRBV5-4 to TRBJ1-3; TRBD1 matches 7 bases. The junction had 8 bases not matched to a gene; V was cut back by 2 bases and J by 0 bases. Germline loops: CDR1 SGHNT, CDR2 YYREEE (reference sequence). This CDR3 contains 17 residues. In DNA form, the CDR3 reads TGTGCCAGCAGCTTTTATCCAGGGGGAGACTCTGGAAACACCATATATTTT. It translates to CASSFYPGGDSGNTIYF.

This chain links TRBV5-6 with TRBJ1-1; 10 positions match TRBD1. The CDR3 loop spans 17 amino acids. The germline V gene has CDR1 SGHDT and CDR2 YYEEEE. V was clipped by 6 bases and J by 0 bases; unmatched bases: 11. CDR3 residues: CASTLLTGTGVNTEAFF. DNA of the CDR3: TGTGCCAGCACCCTACTCACCGGGACAGGGGTGAACACTGAAGCTTTCTTT.

The V call is TRBV28, the J call TRBJ2-7, with 9 nucleotides matching TRBD1. V was clipped by 10 bases and J by 2 bases; unmatched bases: 9. Germline lookup yields CDR1 MDHEN and CDR2 SYDVKM. CDR3 length: 14 amino acids. The CDR3 loop is CAIETGTGTYEQYF. The CDR3 nucleotides are TGTGCCATTGAGACCGGGACAGGGACCTACGAGCAGTACTTC.

This CDR3 is CASSPLRQDYGYTF. CDR3 nucleotides: TGTGCCAGCAGTCCTTTGCGACAAGACTATGGCTACACCTTC. This chain links TRBV6-5 with TRBJ1-2, with D unresolved. Trimming took 5 bases from V and 3 from J, leaving 13 bases between them. Germline loops: CDR1 MNHEY, CDR2 SVGAGI. The CDR3 sequence is 14 residues long.

This clone was seen once. The chain carries TRBV2 and TRBJ1-5, with 7 bases fitting TRBD1. J was trimmed by 1 base and V by 6 bases; bases with no gene match: 6. The CDR3 covers 15 residues. The germline V gene encodes CDR1 SNHLY and CDR2 FYNNEI. The DNA for the CDR3 is TGTGCCAGCAGGGTAGGGACAGTAAGCAATCAGCCCCAGCATTTT. Translated, it gives CASRVGTVSNQPQHF.

The sample holds one count of this clone. J is TRBJ1-5 and V is TRBV28, with 7 bases that match TRBD1. V lost 7 bases, J lost 1 base, and 7 bases stayed unmatched. This CDR3 has 15 amino acids. The germline CDR1 and CDR2 sequences are MDHEN and SYDVKM. The CDR3 DNA sequence: TGTGCCAGCAACCTAGGGGGCGCGAGCAATCAGCCCCAGCATTTT. This sequence encodes CASNLGGASNQPQHF.

The chain uses TRBV12-5 and TRBJ1-5, with 7 bases fitting TRBD1. The CDR3 extends over 16 amino acids. Germline V gives CDR1 LGHNT, CDR2 FRNRAP. The V segment lost 2 bases and the J segment 3 bases; nucleotides outside the gene matches: 7. The CDR3 region is CASGLITGEFNQPQHF. The CDR3, as DNA: TGTGCTAGTGGTTTGATTACAGGGGAGTTCAATCAGCCCCAGCATTTT. The whole variable domain, filled in from reference TRBV12-5 and TRBJ1-5, reads DARVTQTPRHKVTEMGQEVTMRCQPILGHNTVFWYRQTMMQGLELLAYFRNRAPLDDSGMPKDRFSAEMPDATLATLKIQPSEPRDSAVYFCASGLITGEFNQPQHFGDGTRLSIL.

The V and J genes are TRBV5-1 and TRBJ2-7; TRBD1 agrees at 7 bases. The V segment lost 6 bases and the J segment 0 bases; nucleotides outside the gene matches: 3. CDR1 and CDR2 from the germline V gene are SGHRS and YFSETQ. The CDR3 consists of 13 residues. The CDR3 is CASTGQSSYEQYF. CDR3 DNA sequence: TGCGCCAGCACGGGACAGAGCTCCTACGAGCAGTACTTC. The entire variable domain, with the rest obtained from reference TRBV5-1 and TRBJ2-7, is as follows: KAGVTQTPRYLIKTRGQQVTLSCSPISGHRSVSWYQQTPGQGLQFLFEYFSETQRNKGNFPGRFSGRQFSNSRSEMNVSTLELGDSALYLCASTGQSSYEQYFGPGTRLTVT.

A single count supports this clone. The chain couples TRBV27 to TRBJ2-3, with TRBD2 identical over 10 bases. Germline trimming cut 5 bases from V and 2 bases from J; bases unmatched to any gene: 7. CDR1 is MNHEY and CDR2 is SMNVEV in the germline V gene (reference sequence). The CDR3 spans 16 residues. The CDR3 DNA is TGTGCCAGCAGTGGCCTAGCGGGGGCCAACACAGATACGCAGTATTTT. Translating it yields CASSGLAGANTDTQYF.